The present T cell receptor (beta chain) was sequenced within a study of PD-1 blockade in classical Hodgkin lymphoma. This clone was counted once. No antigen is known for it. TCRdb keeps only in-frame clones here, not all; method: immunoSEQ multiplex PCR. The sample has approximately 26,000 clones, approximately 69% seen once. Study results and limitations: The causes of the repertoire differences, possibly disease activity or prior therapy, remain undefined.

Brentuximab vedotin exposure varied among the patients, all of whom had relapsed after autologous stem cell transplantation. The TCR sequence derives from a human donor with classical Hodgkin lymphoma. Sequenced here: peripheral blood mononuclear cells (PBMCs), sampled at baseline.

CDR3 loop: CAISGEATHGASNEKLFF. The CDR3 DNA reads as TGTGCCATCAGTGGCGAGGCTACACACGGGGCCTCTAATGAAAAACTGTTTTTT. This sequence joins TRBV10-3 and TRBJ1-4, with D perhaps TRBD1 (5 bases). The CDR3 extends over 18 amino acids. From germline, CDR1 is ENHRY and CDR2 SYGVKD. The V and J ends lost 4 bases and 3 bases respectively, with 21 bases between them.